These 10 T cell receptor beta chains were sequenced from one sample in a study of cytomegalovirus exposure and HLA in healthy donors. PCR used 60 Vbeta primers and 13 Jbeta primers. The protocol was immunoSEQ multiplex PCR, while the TCRdb copy is restricted to in-frame clones and leaves out a portion. Among 200,000 to 250,000 clones listed, over 75% were seen once. Sequenced: PBMCs. Source of these receptors: a human donor in good health.

This clone showed up just once. The chain is built from TRBV4-1 and TRBJ2-1, with D possibly matching TRBD2 (5 bases). The V gene lost 0 bases and the J gene lost 0 bases, with 12 bases spanning the gap. The CDR3 has 17 amino acids. The germline gives CDR1 MGHRA, CDR2 YSYEKL. The chain's CDR3 is CASSQDSGGSSYNEQFF. The CDR3 DNA sequence: TGCGCCAGCAGCCAAGATTCGGGTGGGAGCTCCTACAATGAGCAGTTCTTC.

The DNA of the CDR3 is TGTGCCAGCAGTCACAAAGGGTGGACTAGCGGGAAAGAGACCCAGTACTTC. Translated, it gives CASSHKGWTSGKETQYF. The chain combines TRBV27 with TRBJ2-5; 12 bases are shared with TRBD2. The germline gives CDR1 MNHEY, CDR2 SMNVEV (reference sequence). The CDR3 is 17 amino acids. Germline trimming cut 5 bases from V and 3 bases from J; bases unmatched to any gene: 10.

J is TRBJ2-7 and V is TRBV7-3; 7 bases match TRBD2. The germline V gene encodes CDR1 SGHTA and CDR2 FQGTGA. The trim removed 4 bases at V and 0 bases at J, leaving 3 bases unmatched. The CDR3 loop spans 14 amino acids. The CDR3, as DNA: TGTGCCAGCAGCTCGTCTAGCGGCTCCTACGAGCAGTACTTC. It yields the protein CASSSSSGSYEQYF.

The chain recombines TRBV28 with TRBJ1-2; D remains ambiguous. This CDR3 region has 11 residues. Germline CDR1 reads MDHEN; CDR2 reads SYDVKM. Trimming left V 7 bases short and J 3 bases short, with 6 bases between. CDR3 coding DNA: TGTGCCAGCAAACGGGACTATGGCTACACCTTC. Amino acids: CASKRDYGYTF.

The rearrangement links TRBV2 to TRBJ1-2; TRBD1 agrees at 7 bases. The CDR3 loop spans 14 amino acids. CDR1 and CDR2 (germline): SNHLY, FYNNEI. V was pared by 5 bases and J by 1 base, with 4 bases of the junction left unmatched. The CDR3 sequence is CASSSQGDNYGYTF. As DNA, the CDR3 is TGTGCCAGCAGTTCTCAGGGGGATAACTATGGCTACACCTTC. Combining the CDR3 with reference TRBV2 and TRBJ1-2 gives the whole variable domain EPEVTQTPSHQVTQMGQEVILRCVPISNHLYFYWYRQILGQKVEFLVSFYNNEISEKSEIFDDQFSVERPDGSNFTLKIRSTKLEDSAMYFCASSSQGDNYGYTFGSGTRLTVV.

This clone was observed once. J is TRBJ1-1 and V is TRBV9; a weak D match, TRBD1 (6 bases). The CDR3 loop spans 13 amino acids. Trimming removed 3 bases from V and 6 bases from J, with 12 bases in between. From germline, CDR1 is SGDLS and CDR2 YYNGEE. CDR3 nucleotide sequence: TGTGCCAGCAGCGCCGGCGAGGGGGCTGAAGCTTTCTTT. Amino acids: CASSAGEGAEAFF.

V usage is TRBV25-1 and J usage is TRBJ2-3; D possibly corresponds to TRBD2 (6 bases). Per germline, CDR1 MGHDK and CDR2 SYGVNS. V was cut by 2 bases and J by 2 bases, with 11 bases left in between. The CDR3 sequence is 15 residues long. CDR3 DNA: TGTGCCAGCAGTGAAGGCGGGACCTCCACAGATACGCAGTATTTT. The encoded protein is CASSEGGTSTDTQYF.

The rearrangement links TRBV19 to TRBJ2-1; no clear D gene. CDR1 is LNHDA, CDR2 SQIVND, per germline (reference sequence). The CDR3 covers 11 residues. Trimming pared 7 bases from V and 4 bases from J, leaving 5 bases between. The CDR3 sequence: CASKRYNEQFF. The CDR3 nucleotides are TGTGCCAGTAAGAGGTACAATGAGCAGTTCTTC. Supplemented by reference TRBV19 and TRBJ2-1, the full variable domain reads DGGITQSPKYLFRKEGQNVTLSCEQNLNHDAMYWYRQDPGQGLRLIYYSQIVNDFQKGDIAEGYSVSREKKESFPLTVTSAQKNPTAFYLCASKRYNEQFFGPGTRLTVL.

V gene TRBV7-9 combines with J gene TRBJ1-1; TRBD1 matches 7 bases. J gave up 3 bases and V 7 bases, and 8 bases lay outside the gene matches. The CDR3 contains 14 residues. The V gene's germline CDR1 is SEHNR and CDR2 FQNEAQ (reference sequence). DNA for the CDR3: TGTGCCAGCAACCAGAAGGGGGCCGACACTGAAGCTTTCTTT. Amino acid sequence: CASNQKGADTEAFF. The whole variable domain, filled in from reference TRBV7-9 and TRBJ1-1, reads DTGVSQNPRHKITKRGQNVTFRCDPISEHNRLYWYRQTLGQGPEFLTYFQNEAQLEKSRLLSDRFSAERPKGSFSTLEIQRTEQGDSAMYLCASNQKGADTEAFFGQGTRLTVV.

This chain links TRBV11-2 with TRBJ1-2; 7 nucleotides agree with TRBD1. Germline trimming cut 3 bases from V and 7 bases from J; bases unmatched to any gene: 5. The germline CDR1 and CDR2 sequences are SGHAT and FQNNGV. The length of the CDR3 is 13 residues. The CDR3: CASSLTGRSGYTF. The CDR3 nucleotides read TGTGCCAGCAGCTTGACAGGGCGGAGTGGCTACACCTTC.